One sample yielded the 19 T cell receptor beta chains listed below, sequenced in a study of blood T cell repertoires in COVID-19. Using immunoSEQ multiplex PCR, the repertoire was profiled, and TCRdb retains in-frame clones only, with some absent. The table has 310,000 or so clones, 86% seen once. Sequenced sample: peripheral blood. These receptors all stem from a woman aged 25 to 39 who had recovered from COVID-19.

This chain joins TRBV7-6 and TRBJ2-6, with 7 nucleotides matching TRBD2. The CDR3 spans 18 residues. CDR1 and CDR2 from the germline V gene are SGHVS and FNYEAQ. V was clipped by 7 bases and J by 0 bases; unmatched bases: 12. The CDR3 reads CASTPGRGVLSGANVLTF. The CDR3 nucleotides are TGTGCCAGCACCCCGGGCCGGGGGGTCCTCTCTGGGGCCAACGTCCTGACTTTC.

This clone was seen a handful of times. This chain links TRBV6-5 with TRBJ2-5; TRBD2 matches 8 bases. V was pared by 6 bases and J by 5 bases, with 11 bases of the junction left unmatched. The CDR3 extends over 15 amino acids. Per germline, CDR1 MNHEY and CDR2 SVGAGI. DNA of the CDR3: TGTGCCAGCAGCACCACTTGGACTAGCTTGGAGACCCAGTACTTC. Residues: CASSTTWTSLETQYF.

This clone was found once. The chain has TRBV27 and TRBJ2-7; TRBD2 aligns across 10 bases. The CDR3 contains 14 residues. From germline, CDR1 is MNHEY and CDR2 SMNVEV (reference sequence). With V trimmed by 6 bases and J by 3 bases, 5 bases remained unmatched. The CDR3 loop is CASSLAGAYYEQYF. The CDR3 DNA reads TGTGCCAGCAGCCTAGCGGGAGCGTACTACGAGCAGTACTTC.

The J gene is TRBJ2-2, the V gene TRBV11-2; no firm D call. CDR1 SGHAT and CDR2 FQNNGV come from the germline V gene. Trimming removed 2 bases from V and 5 bases from J, with 6 bases in between. The CDR3 contains 13 residues. The CDR3: CASSLTRTGELFF. In nucleotides, the CDR3 is TGTGCCAGCAGCTTAACTCGAACCGGGGAGCTGTTTTTT.

V and J are TRBV29-1 and TRBJ1-2, with 8 bases fitting TRBD1. J lost 4 bases, V lost 7 bases, and 5 bases had no gene match. Germline CDR1 is SQVTM and CDR2 is ANQGSEA. The CDR3 spans 12 residues. The CDR3 loop reads CSEHRGAYGYTF. DNA for the CDR3: TGCAGCGAGCACAGGGGGGCCTATGGCTACACCTTC.

The table lists this clone with a count of one. In nucleotides, the CDR3 is TGCGCCAGCAGCCAGAATCCCAACATGAACTATGGCTACACCTTC. Amino acid sequence: CASSQNPNMNYGYTF. The genes are TRBV4-1 and TRBJ1-2; D not resolved. V was trimmed by 3 bases and J by 2 bases, leaving 13 bases between them. The CDR3 covers 15 residues. Germline V CDR1 and CDR2: MGHRA, YSYEKL.

The gene calls are TRBV4-1 and TRBJ1-1, with D perhaps TRBD1 (5 bases). V lost 1 base and J 1 base, leaving 13 bases between the germline ends. This CDR3 region has 16 residues. Per germline, CDR1 MGHRA and CDR2 YSYEKL. The CDR3 bases are TGCGCCAGCAGCCAAGTAGAAGGGGTGGCGAACACTGAAGCTTTCTTT. It specifies CASSQVEGVANTEAFF.

The V call is TRBV20-1, the J call TRBJ1-2; D is ambiguous. CDR1 is DFQATT and CDR2 is SNEGSKA in the germline V gene (reference sequence). V lost 4 bases and J lost 13, with 16 bases in between. This CDR3 has 11 residues. The DNA of the CDR3 is TGCAGTGCTAAGGCAGGCCCTAGCTCCACCTTC. Translated: CSAKAGPSSTF.

On this clone: The sample holds other DNA sequences that translate to the same CDR3. The gene calls are TRBV5-1 and TRBJ2-2, with 7 positions matching TRBD1. Germline V gene data show CDR1 as SGHRS and CDR2 as YFSETQ. V dropped 4 bases and J dropped 1; count of bases not matched to a gene: 4. This CDR3 spans 15 amino acids. The CDR3, as DNA: TGCGCCAGCAGCCCGCGGACAGGGAACACCGGGGAGCTGTTTTTT. This translates into CASSPRTGNTGELFF.

This sequence joins TRBV5-1 and TRBJ2-5, with TRBD1 matching over 9 bases. The CDR3 extends over 14 amino acids. V lost 4 bases, J lost 5 bases, and 6 bases stayed unmatched. Germline V gene data show CDR1 as SGHRS and CDR2 as YFSETQ. CDR3 sequence (DNA): TGCGCCAGCAGCGCCCGGGACAGGGTCGAGACCCAGTACTTC. Protein: CASSARDRVETQYF.

The chain joins TRBV19 to TRBJ2-7; TRBD1 aligns across 8 bases. Germline-derived CDR1 and CDR2 are LNHDA and SQIVND (reference sequence). This CDR3 region has 14 residues. Unmatched junction bases numbered 5, after V lost 6 bases and J lost 1 base. CDR3: CASSPRTGSYEQYF. In DNA, the CDR3 is TGTGCCAGTAGCCCCAGGACAGGGTCCTACGAGCAGTACTTC. Full variable domain (missing parts from reference TRBV19 and TRBJ2-7): DGGITQSPKYLFRKEGQNVTLSCEQNLNHDAMYWYRQDPGQGLRLIYYSQIVNDFQKGDIAEGYSVSREKKESFPLTVTSAQKNPTAFYLCASSPRTGSYEQYFGPGTRLTVT.

V is TRBV4-1 and J is TRBJ2-2; tentatively, D is TRBD1 (6 bases). The germline V gene has CDR1 MGHRA and CDR2 YSYEKL. This CDR3 is built from 16 residues. Trimming shortened V by 4 bases and J by 6 bases, and 18 bases separated the two germline ends. CDR3 loop: CASSPQQGSRPGELFF. CDR3 in DNA: TGCGCCAGCAGCCCGCAACAGGGAAGTCGGCCCGGGGAGCTGTTTTTT.

The V gene is TRBV18, the J gene TRBJ1-1; 8 positions match TRBD1. CDR1 is KGHSH and CDR2 is LQKENI in the germline V gene. The CDR3 runs to 15 residues. V was pared by 3 bases and J by 2 bases, with 5 bases of the junction left unmatched. In nucleotides, the CDR3 is TGTGCCAGCTCACCTGACAGGGGATTAAACACTGAAGCTTTCTTT. This encodes CASSPDRGLNTEAFF.

The sample holds one count of this clone. This chain uses TRBV6-5 with TRBJ2-7, with 8 bases identical to TRBD1. Germline CDR1 is MNHEY and CDR2 is SVGAGI. CDR3 length equals 15 residues. Trimming cost V 6 bases and J 3 bases; bases outside gene matches: 10. The DNA for the CDR3 is TGTGCCAGCAGCCCGACAGGGGTTGGGAACTACGAGCAGTACTTC. Its translation is CASSPTGVGNYEQYF.

To note about this clone: The same CDR3 arises from other DNA sequences in this sample as well. The rearrangement joins TRBV19 to TRBJ2-5, with D hard to call. V dropped 1 base and J dropped 0 bases, with 3 bases sitting between them. This CDR3 spans 13 amino acids. Germline CDR1 is LNHDA and CDR2 is SQIVND (reference sequence). Here the CDR3 reads CASSIGHQETQYF. Written as DNA, the CDR3 is TGTGCCAGTAGTATAGGGCACCAAGAGACCCAGTACTTC. The full variable domain, with the rest looked up from reference TRBV19 and TRBJ2-5, is DGGITQSPKYLFRKEGQNVTLSCEQNLNHDAMYWYRQDPGQGLRLIYYSQIVNDFQKGDIAEGYSVSREKKESFPLTVTSAQKNPTAFYLCASSIGHQETQYFGPGTRLLVL.

This chain uses TRBV7-2 with TRBJ1-6, with 7 bases aligning to TRBD1. The germline V gene has CDR1 SGHTA and CDR2 FQGNSA. V gave up 7 bases and J gave up 3 bases; unmatched junction bases: 3. The CDR3 has 14 residues. DNA of the CDR3: TGTGCCAGCACCGGGGACAGCTATAATTCACCCCTCCACTTT. Amino acid sequence: CASTGDSYNSPLHF.

The V call is TRBV6-1, the J call TRBJ2-7; 9 nucleotides match TRBD1. This CDR3 is built from 15 residues. Trimming at V came to 2 bases and at J to 5 bases, leaving 7 bases not matched to a gene. The germline gives CDR1 MNHNS, CDR2 SASEGT. CDR3 coding DNA: TGTGCCAGCAGTGAAACTGGGACAGGGTTACACGAGCAGTACTTC. This encodes CASSETGTGLHEQYF.

This clone was observed a single time. The genes are TRBV5-1 and TRBJ2-2; 7 nucleotides align to TRBD1. V lost 4 bases and J lost 3; bases outside the gene matches: 6. This CDR3 has 15 residues. Germline values: CDR1 SGHRS, CDR2 YFSETQ. As DNA, the CDR3 is TGCGCCAGCAGCAGAGGGGGCGCCGACACCGGGGAGCTGTTTTTT. This codes for CASSRGGADTGELFF.

The rearrangement uses TRBV9 and TRBJ2-1, with TRBD1 matching 9 bases. Germline V gene lookup returns CDR1 SGDLS and CDR2 YYNGEE. The CDR3 totals 13 residues. With V trimmed by 8 bases and J by 8 bases, 8 bases remained unmatched. CDR3 nucleotides: TGTGCCAGAAACAGGGGGCGCACACATGAGCAGTTCTTC. Amino acid sequence: CARNRGRTHEQFF.